The clone carrying this T cell receptor (beta chain) was counted between two and nine times. Primers used for first-strand cDNA, a TRAV- and TRBV-specific set, covered both alpha and beta chains. With a V-primer adapter and a constant-region primer, TCRs were amplified for 20 to 25 PCR cycles. Each CDR3 protein gets one entry after TCRdb re-called the reads with MiXCR. This sample carries almost 45,000 distinct CDR3 sequences, less than 30% of them seen once, and the ten largest clones take about 9.5%. The germline V gene encodes CDR1 SGHTS and CDR2 YDEGEE. V gave up 2 bases and J gave up 1 base; unmatched junction bases: 1. This CDR3 region has 16 residues. The sample is drawn from a study of low-dose radiotherapy and immunotherapy resistance in tumors. Study-wide context: Every six weeks patients received intravenous ipilimumab 1 mg/kg, and every two weeks they received intravenous nivolumab 240 mg. The authors gave intravenous cyclophosphamide 200 mg/m2 every two weeks, one day before radiation and immunotherapy.

Time point defined: after trial treatment. Documented treatment: LDRT plus nivolumab, ipilimumab, low-dose cyclophosphamide and aspirin (RACIN trial). This clonotype originated in a male donor with prostate cancer. Sequencing was performed on PBMCs, taken after low-dose radiotherapy plus immunotherapy. V usage is TRBV5-8 and J usage is TRBJ2-3; 13 bases are a match to TRBD2. CDR3 in amino acids: CASSFGLAGGTDTQYF. The CDR3 DNA is TGTGCCAGCAGCTTTGGACTAGCGGGGGGCACAGATACGCAGTATTTT.